This T cell receptor beta chain was recorded in a study of shared clonotypes between healthy human individuals. The CDR3 runs 16 residues. The J segment lost 7 bases and the V segment lost 3 bases, leaving 8 bases of the junction unmatched. Germline V lookup: CDR1 SGDLS, CDR2 YYNGEE. Assay used: immunoSEQ multiplex PCR; TCRdb lists only in-frame clones, some missing. Of 2,500,000 or so clones listed, around 94% were seen once; the top ten hold 0.11% to 0.15%. This clone occurred once. The TCR comes from a man aged 18-30 years in good health. The V call is TRBV9, the J call TRBJ2-7; TRBD2 agrees at 15 bases. Sequenced sample: naive CD4+ T cells sorted from blood. The subset here: CD45RA+ positively selected. For the CDR3, the DNA is TGTGCCAGCAGCGCAGGACTAGCGGGAGGGCAAGGAGAGCAGTACTTC. Amino acids: CASSAGLAGGQGEQYF.